This T cell receptor (beta chain) is drawn from a study of Graves' ophthalmopathy and Graves' hyperthyroidism. In the study overall: Specimen type is peripheral blood, obtained at initial diagnosis before any treatment. Study-wide results and limits: Among expanded thyroid clonotypes above 0.001 frequency, most also occurred in blood. This model predicted ophthalmopathy progression (sensitivity 65% to 71%, specificity around 72%).

This CDR3 spans 15 amino acids. Using RNA transcripts, the TCR beta CDR3 regions were amplified. An opening RT-PCR round employed HTBI primers and preceded a second-round multiplex PCR. One entry per CDR3 protein results from TCRdb running MiXCR on the multiplex PCR reads. The repertoire holds hundreds of thousands of distinct CDR3 sequences, around a fifth seen once, with around 3.2% in the top ten. Regarding this clonotype: Antigen specificity is unknown. This may come from a read error, since a much larger clone is one base off.

This receptor was identified in a woman aged 18 to 35 with stable Graves' hyperthyroidism. The rearrangement links TRBV12-3 or TRBV12-4 to TRBJ1-5; 8 nucleotides line up with TRBD1. Sequences were obtained from peripheral blood. CDR3 bases: TGTGCCAGTACAGAAGGACAGGGCGCCAATCAGCCCCATCATTTT. It codes for CASTEGQGANQPHHF.